Listed below are T cell receptor beta chains from one sample, sequenced in a study of OX40 agonist ivuxolimab in advanced cancers. Generated by immunoSEQ multiplex PCR, the TCRdb table keeps only in-frame clones and is missing some. The sample records some 60,000 clones, roughly nine tenths being singletons. The sequencing used CD4+ or CD8+ T cells sorted from blood, collected in a trial of the OX40 agonist ivuxolimab. These receptors all come from an adult with an advanced solid tumor such as melanoma, head and neck, liver or kidney cancer. Both conserved end residues are part of each CDR3. A D gene is named only where the DNA matches it firmly. Clone size is given for some rows only: seen once, a few or many times, or a class if the clone is expanded.

v_gene	abundance	j_gene	len	d_gene	CDR3aa	CDR3nt
TRBV11-3	NA	TRBJ2-1	14	NA	CASSLRGRYNEQFF	TGTGCCAGCAGCTTAAGGGGGAGGTACAATGAGCAGTTCTTC
TRBV9	once	TRBJ2-3	14	NA	CASSVSQVTDTQYF	TGTGCCAGCAGCGTATCCCAAGTCACAGATACGCAGTATTTT
TRBV5-6	NA	TRBJ2-5	14	NA	CASSRLQGIETQYF	TGTGCCAGCTCCCGGTTGCAGGGTATCGAGACCCAGTACTTC
TRBV4-1	few	TRBJ2-5	17	NA	CASSQVIARGPQETQYF	TGCGCCAGCAGCCAAGTGATAGCGAGGGGCCCGCAAGAGACCCAGTACTTC
TRBV7-2	NA	TRBJ2-3	15	TRBD2	CASSLGGGRADTQYF	TGTGCCAGCAGCTTAGGGGGAGGGCGGGCAGATACGCAGTATTTT
TRBV11-2	NA	TRBJ1-6	15	TRBD1	CASSFGQGVSSPLHF	TGTGCCAGCAGCTTCGGACAGGGGGTTAGTTCACCCCTCCACTTT
TRBV14	NA	TRBJ2-2	16	NA	CASSQDRGTHTGELFF	TGTGCCAGCAGCCAAGACCGCGGGACCCACACCGGGGAGCTGTTTTTT
TRBV29-1	NA	TRBJ2-3	16	TRBD2	CSVNPRLAGGGDTQYF	TGCAGCGTCAACCCCCGACTAGCGGGAGGGGGAGATACGCAGTATTTT
TRBV27	NA	TRBJ2-1	14	NA	CASRTPGSAYEQFF	TGTGCCAGCAGAACCCCGGGGTCGGCGTACGAGCAGTTCTTC
TRBV7-2	NA	TRBJ2-5	13	NA	CASSNRPQETQYF	TGTGCCAGCAGCAACAGACCTCAAGAGACCCAGTACTTC
TRBV11-3	NA	TRBJ2-7	13	NA	CASNYQGRDEQYF	TGTGCCAGCAACTACCAGGGGAGGGACGAGCAGTACTTC
TRBV7-2	NA	TRBJ2-1	16	TRBD2	CASSRRLAGSYNEQFF	TGTGCCAGCAGCCGTCGGCTAGCGGGCTCCTACAATGAGCAGTTCTTC
TRBV7-6	NA	TRBJ1-1	14	NA	CASSLALTGTEAFF	TGTGCCAGCAGCTTAGCGCTGACGGGGACTGAAGCTTTCTTT
TRBV4-3	few	TRBJ2-7	13	TRBD2	CASSQVPGREEYF	TGCGCCAGCAGCCAAGTCCCGGGCCGGGAGGAGTACTTC
TRBV6-5	NA	TRBJ2-5	14	NA	CASKTSPQGETQYF	TGTGCCAGCAAAACGAGTCCCCAAGGGGAGACCCAGTACTTC
TRBV27	NA	TRBJ2-7	15	NA	CASSLFLRTSYEQYF	TGTGCCAGCAGTTTATTCCTTCGGACGAGCTACGAGCAGTACTTC
TRBV18	NA	TRBJ2-3	13	NA	CASSTDPTGTQYF	TGTGCCAGCTCAACGGACCCCACAGGGACGCAGTATTTT
TRBV19	NA	TRBJ2-2	17	NA	CASKRVARGPNTGELFF	TGTGCCAGTAAAAGGGTGGCGAGGGGTCCGAACACCGGGGAGCTGTTTTTT
TRBV7-9	NA	TRBJ2-7	15	NA	CASSRTGTVSYEQYF	TGTGCCAGCAGCCGTACAGGGACCGTCTCCTACGAGCAGTACTTC
TRBV7-9	NA	TRBJ2-7	15	TRBD1	CASTRQGASSYEQYF	TGTGCCAGCACCAGACAGGGGGCAAGCTCCTACGAGCAGTACTTC
TRBV7-8	once	TRBJ1-4	15	NA	CASSLTPGRPEKLFF	TGTGCCAGCAGTTTAACACCGGGCCGTCCCGAGAAACTGTTTTTT
TRBV7-3	NA	TRBJ2-2	16	NA	CASSLTAAGAGGELFF	TGTGCCAGCAGCTTAACCGCGGCTGGGGCGGGCGGGGAGCTGTTTTTT
TRBV29-1	NA	TRBJ2-7	13	NA	CSVDGGPPYEQYF	TGCAGCGTTGACGGGGGGCCTCCCTACGAGCAGTACTTC
TRBV7-2	NA	TRBJ2-7	13	TRBD2	CASSLGAGTSSNF	TGTGCCAGCAGCTTAGGAGCAGGGACTAGTTCGAACTTC
TRBV2	few	TRBJ1-3	13	NA	CASSGQPGNTIYF	TGTGCCAGCAGTGGACAGCCTGGAAACACCATATATTTT
TRBV13	NA	TRBJ1-2	12	NA	CASSLVTYGYTF	TGTGCCAGCAGCTTAGTCACCTATGGCTACACCTTC
TRBV4-3	NA	TRBJ2-7	15	NA	CASSQDWTYFYEQYF	TGCGCCAGCAGCCAAGATTGGACATACTTCTACGAGCAGTACTTC
TRBV5-1	NA	TRBJ2-2	19	TRBD2	CASSLVPSGSSEGSGELFF	TGCGCCAGCAGCTTGGTTCCTAGCGGGAGTAGTGAGGGATCCGGGGAGCTGTTTTTT
TRBV29-1	NA	TRBJ2-7	12	TRBD2	CSVGVAGVEQYF	TGCAGCGTTGGAGTAGCGGGAGTTGAGCAGTACTTC
TRBV5-1	NA	TRBJ1-3	14	NA	CASSLTGRGNTIYF	TGCGCCAGCAGTTTAACAGGAAGAGGGAACACCATATATTTT
TRBV6-5	NA	TRBJ2-7	14	NA	CASRTGSGRHQQYF	TGTGCCAGCCGAACGGGTTCGGGGAGGCACCAGCAGTACTTC
TRBV28	NA	TRBJ2-4	17	TRBD2	CASSFSEAGGGKNIQYF	TGTGCCAGCAGTTTTAGTGAAGCGGGAGGGGGAAAAAACATTCAGTACTTC
TRBV7-2	NA	TRBJ2-4	19	NA	CASSTSGGAGTLAKNIQYF	TGTGCCAGCAGCACCTCGGGCGGCGCGGGCACCCTAGCCAAAAACATTCAGTACTTC
TRBV18	NA	TRBJ2-5	13	NA	CASSPGYQETQYF	TGTGCCAGCTCACCGGGGTACCAAGAGACCCAGTACTTC
TRBV7-9	NA	TRBJ2-3	16	NA	CASSTRDFPTPDTQYF	TGTGCCAGCAGCACCCGGGACTTTCCTACCCCGGATACGCAGTATTTT
TRBV5-4	NA	TRBJ2-4	14	NA	CASSPPDLRNIQYF	TGTGCCAGCAGCCCCCCGGACCTCCGGAACATTCAGTACTTC
TRBV10-1	NA	TRBJ2-5	13	NA	CASSEAGEETQYF	TGCGCCAGCAGTGAGGCAGGGGAAGAGACCCAGTACTTC
TRBV9	NA	TRBJ2-3	12	NA	CASSGRTDTQYF	TGTGCCAGCAGCGGACGAACAGATACGCAGTATTTT
TRBV15	NA	TRBJ2-1	14	NA	CATKRGATYNEQFF	TGTGCCACTAAACGGGGGGCGACCTACAATGAGCAGTTCTTC
TRBV30	NA	TRBJ1-3	16	NA	CAWNPEAGSSGNTIYF	TGTGCCTGGAACCCCGAGGCGGGGAGCTCTGGAAACACCATATATTTT
TRBV28	NA	TRBJ1-2	12	NA	CASSLSTGGYTF	TGTGCCAGCAGCCTGTCGACGGGGGGCTACACCTTC
TRBV30	medium-sized	TRBJ1-1	12	NA	CAWNGWNTEAFF	TGTGCCTGGAACGGGTGGAACACTGAAGCTTTCTTT
TRBV7-2	NA	TRBJ2-5	15	TRBD2	CASSLIAGGGETQYF	TGTGCCAGCAGCTTAATAGCGGGAGGTGGGGAGACCCAGTACTTC
TRBV7-8	NA	TRBJ2-1	15	NA	CASIPRPSDYNEQFF	TGTGCCAGCATCCCTCGACCTAGCGATTACAATGAGCAGTTCTTC
TRBV6-6	NA	TRBJ2-1	12	NA	CASSYSDSEQFF	TGTGCCAGCAGTTACTCCGATTCTGAGCAGTTCTTC
TRBV7-2	NA	TRBJ1-2	14	NA	CASSLQTVARGYTF	TGTGCCAGCAGCCTACAGACAGTCGCGAGGGGCTACACCTTC
TRBV7-9	NA	TRBJ1-4	13	NA	CASSLAQNEKLFF	TGTGCCAGCAGCTTAGCCCAGAATGAAAAACTGTTTTTT
TRBV11-2	NA	TRBJ2-1	14	TRBD2	CASSKQRGGNEQFF	TGTGCCAGCAGTAAACAGCGGGGGGGTAATGAGCAGTTCTTC
TRBV14	few	TRBJ2-7	12	NA	CASSQGGREQYF	TGTGCCAGCAGCCAAGGAGGACGCGAGCAGTACTTC
TRBV7-2	NA	TRBJ1-4	15	TRBD1	CASSSLTGRNEKLFF	TGTGCCAGCAGCTCCTTGACAGGGCGGAATGAAAAACTGTTTTTT
TRBV11-2	NA	TRBJ1-6	13	NA	CASSLTRNSPLHF	TGTGCCAGCAGCTTGACAAGGAATTCACCCCTCCACTTT
TRBV9	NA	TRBJ2-2	13	TRBD2	CASSRTSKEELFF	TGTGCCAGCAGCCGGACTAGCAAAGAGGAGCTGTTTTTT
TRBV28	once	TRBJ2-1	17	TRBD1	CASNLLGKGQGAGEQFF	TGTGCCAGCAACCTCCTTGGGAAGGGACAGGGGGCCGGTGAGCAGTTCTTC
TRBV5-4	once	TRBJ2-5	14	NA	CASSSYEGQETQYF	TGTGCCAGCAGCTCCTATGAAGGCCAAGAGACCCAGTACTTC